This TCR beta chain was identified during a study of cytomegalovirus exposure and HLA in healthy donors. General observations from the study: Cytomegalovirus-associated status was assigned to fewer than 200 TCR beta chains. In a later analysis, V- and J-gene trimming of beta chains associated with a DCLRE1C missense variant, replicated independently. A later analysis found common viral pathogens apparently linked to several of the most significant clusters.

Regarding this clone: Antigen: not known.

PCR involved 60 Vbeta and 13 Jbeta primers. Sequencing used immunoSEQ multiplex PCR; TCRdb keeps in-frame clones, though not all of them. The table has around 150,000 clones, about 75% seen once; the top ten hold around 2%. This receptor was obtained from a female donor in good health and CMV-seronegative. Sequenced: PBMCs.

CDR3 loop: CASSLGSDGYGYTF. CDR3 coding DNA: TGCGCCAGCAGCCTGGGCTCAGACGGGTATGGCTACACCTTC. The chain is built from TRBV5-1 and TRBJ1-2; D gene ambiguous. With 4 bases removed from V and 5 bases from J, the gap between germline ends came to 15 bases. The CDR3 loop spans 14 amino acids. Germline-derived CDR1 and CDR2 are SGHRS and YFSETQ. The variable domain in full, with the rest retrieved from reference TRBV5-1 and TRBJ1-2, is KAGVTQTPRYLIKTRGQQVTLSCSPISGHRSVSWYQQTPGQGLQFLFEYFSETQRNKGNFPGRFSGRQFSNSRSEMNVSTLELGDSALYLCASSLGSDGYGYTFGSGTRLTVV.